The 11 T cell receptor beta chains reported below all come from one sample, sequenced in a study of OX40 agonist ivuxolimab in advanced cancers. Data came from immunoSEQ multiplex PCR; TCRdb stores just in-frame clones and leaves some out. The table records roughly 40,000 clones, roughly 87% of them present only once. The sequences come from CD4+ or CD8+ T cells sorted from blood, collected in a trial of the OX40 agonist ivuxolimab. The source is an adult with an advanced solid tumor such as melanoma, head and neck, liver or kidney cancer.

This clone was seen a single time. The CDR3 spells CASSILGESDGYTF. Written as DNA, the CDR3 is TGTGCCAGTAGTATATTGGGGGAATCGGATGGCTACACCTTC. The genes are TRBV19 and TRBJ1-2; possible D gene TRBD1, 5 bases. Trimming cost V 2 bases and J 6 bases, with 13 bases left between them. The CDR3 length is 14 residues. Germline assignment: CDR1 LNHDA and CDR2 SQIVND (reference sequence).

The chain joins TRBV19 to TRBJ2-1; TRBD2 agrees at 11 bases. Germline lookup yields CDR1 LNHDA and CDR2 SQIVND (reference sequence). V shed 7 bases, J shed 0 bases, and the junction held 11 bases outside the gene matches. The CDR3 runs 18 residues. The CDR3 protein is CASTATSGGRSSYNEQFF. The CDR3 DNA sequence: TGTGCCAGTACCGCTACTAGCGGGGGCCGAAGCTCCTACAATGAGCAGTTCTTC.

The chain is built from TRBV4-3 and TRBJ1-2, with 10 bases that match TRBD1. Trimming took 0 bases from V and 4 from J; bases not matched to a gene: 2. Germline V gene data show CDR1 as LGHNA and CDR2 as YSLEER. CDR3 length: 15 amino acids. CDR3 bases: TGCGCCAGCAGCCAAGATCGGGACAGGGGCTATGGCTACACCTTC. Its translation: CASSQDRDRGYGYTF.

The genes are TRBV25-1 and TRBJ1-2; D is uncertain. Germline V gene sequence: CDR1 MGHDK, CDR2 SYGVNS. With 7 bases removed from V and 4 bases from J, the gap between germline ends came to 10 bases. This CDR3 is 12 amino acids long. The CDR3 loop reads CASMTQTYGYTF. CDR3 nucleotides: TGTGCCAGCATGACGCAAACCTATGGCTACACCTTC.

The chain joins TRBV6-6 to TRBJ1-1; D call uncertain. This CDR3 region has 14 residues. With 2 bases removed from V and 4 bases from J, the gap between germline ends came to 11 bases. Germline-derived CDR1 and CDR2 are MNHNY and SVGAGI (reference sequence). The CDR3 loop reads CASSYGRAGTEAFF. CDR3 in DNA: TGTGCCAGCAGTTACGGTAGGGCGGGCACTGAAGCTTTCTTT.

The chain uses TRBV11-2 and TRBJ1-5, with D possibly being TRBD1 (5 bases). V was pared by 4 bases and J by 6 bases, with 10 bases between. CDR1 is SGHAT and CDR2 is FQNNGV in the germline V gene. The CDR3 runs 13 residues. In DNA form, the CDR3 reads TGTGCCAGCAGCTCCAACGGGGGTCAGCCCCAGCATTTT. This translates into CASSSNGGQPQHF.

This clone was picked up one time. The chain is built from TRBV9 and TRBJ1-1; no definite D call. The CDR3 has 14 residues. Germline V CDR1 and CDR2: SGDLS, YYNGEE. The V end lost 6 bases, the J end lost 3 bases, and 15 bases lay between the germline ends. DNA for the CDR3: TGTGCCAGCAAAGGAGGCATTGGGGACACTGAAGCTTTCTTT. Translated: CASKGGIGDTEAFF. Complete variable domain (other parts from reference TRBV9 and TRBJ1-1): DSGVTQTPKHLITATGQRVTLRCSPRSGDLSVYWYQQSLDQGLQFLIQYYNGEERAKGNILERFSAQQFPDLHSELNLSSLELGDSALYFCASKGGIGDTEAFFGQGTRLTVV.

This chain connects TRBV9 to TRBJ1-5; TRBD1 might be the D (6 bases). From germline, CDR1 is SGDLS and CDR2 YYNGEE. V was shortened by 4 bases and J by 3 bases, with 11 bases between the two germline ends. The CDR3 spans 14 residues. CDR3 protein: CASSTGQHNQPQHF. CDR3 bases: TGTGCCAGCAGCACCGGACAGCACAATCAGCCCCAGCATTTT.

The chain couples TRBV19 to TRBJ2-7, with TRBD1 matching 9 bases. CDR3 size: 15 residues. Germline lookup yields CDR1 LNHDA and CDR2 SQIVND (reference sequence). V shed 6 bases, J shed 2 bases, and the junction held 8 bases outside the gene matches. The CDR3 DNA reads TGTGCCAGTAGCCACCCGACAGGGGGTACCTACGAGCAGTACTTC. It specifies CASSHPTGGTYEQYF.

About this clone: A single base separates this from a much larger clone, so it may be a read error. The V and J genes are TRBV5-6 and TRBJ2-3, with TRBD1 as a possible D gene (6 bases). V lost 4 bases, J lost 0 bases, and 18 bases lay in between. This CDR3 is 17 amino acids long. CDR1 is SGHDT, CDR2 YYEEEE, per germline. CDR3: CASSQDVPGHSTDTQYF. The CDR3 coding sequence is TGTGCCAGCAGCCAAGACGTGCCGGGACATAGCACAGATACGCAGTATTTT. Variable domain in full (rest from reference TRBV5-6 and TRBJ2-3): DAGVTQSPTHLIKTRGQQVTLRCSPKSGHDTVSWYQQALGQGPQFIFQYYEEEERQRGNFPDRFSGHQFPNYSSELNVNALLLGDSALYLCASSQDVPGHSTDTQYFGPGTRLTVL.

CDR3 coding DNA: TGTGCCAGCAGCCACACGGGAGGGGAGACAGATACGCAGTATTTT. This encodes CASSHTGGETDTQYF. This rearrangement joins TRBV7-3 to TRBJ2-3; 8 positions match TRBD2. Germline V gene lookup returns CDR1 SGHTA and CDR2 FQGTGA. The junction had 7 bases not matched to a gene; V was cut back by 5 bases and J by 3 bases. This CDR3 has 15 residues.